One and the same sample provided the 30 T cell receptor beta chains below, sequenced in a study of immune evolution from preneoplasia to lung adenocarcinoma. Sequencing was performed with immunoSEQ multiplex PCR; in TCRdb, only in-frame clones are kept and a portion is missing. The table has approximately 4,000 clones, 75% to 90% seen once; the top ten hold 3.9%. Material for sequencing was FFPE minimally invasive lung adenocarcinoma tissue. These receptors all come from a donor aged 70 or over with lung adenocarcinoma.

The rearrangement uses TRBV30 and TRBJ2-1; D not certain. The CDR3 is 11 amino acids. Per germline, CDR1 GTSNPN and CDR2 SVGIG (reference sequence). Trimming shortened V by 3 bases and J by 3 bases, and 3 bases separated the two germline ends. The CDR3 loop is CAWSYYNEQFF. CDR3 DNA: TGTGCCTGGAGCTACTACAATGAGCAGTTCTTC.

This clone was counted between two and nine times. The CDR3 nucleotides are TGTGCCAGCAGCCCGACCGACAGGGTTGGAAACACCATATATTTT. Amino acids: CASSPTDRVGNTIYF. This sequence joins TRBV6-5 and TRBJ1-3; 7 bases fit TRBD1. CDR3 length: 15 amino acids. V gave up 6 bases and J gave up 3 bases; unmatched junction bases: 8. Germline V lookup: CDR1 MNHEY, CDR2 SVGAGI.

For the CDR3, the DNA is TGTGCCTTCGGGACTCCCACCGGGGAGCTGTTTTTT. This codes for CAFGTPTGELFF. This sequence joins TRBV30 and TRBJ2-2, with D maybe TRBD2 (6 bases). This CDR3 is built from 12 residues. The germline gives CDR1 GTSNPN, CDR2 SVGIG (reference sequence). V was pared by 7 bases and J by 4 bases, with 10 bases between.

The chain carries TRBV11-2 and TRBJ2-3; 11 positions agree with TRBD2. From germline, CDR1 is SGHAT and CDR2 FQNNGV. This CDR3 contains 16 residues. V lost 1 base and J lost 5; bases outside the gene matches: 5. The CDR3 DNA is TGTGCCAGCAGCTTAGTAAGGCTAGCGGGAGGAGATACGCAGTATTTT. Translation: CASSLVRLAGGDTQYF.

The genes are TRBV7-8 and TRBJ2-1; weak D call: TRBD1 (5 bases). Germline V gives CDR1 SGHVS, CDR2 FQNEAQ. The CDR3 sequence is 13 residues long. The V and J ends lost 2 bases and 9 bases respectively, with 11 bases between them. CDR3 amino acids: CASSLTQDGEQFF. In DNA, the CDR3 is TGTGCCAGCAGCTTAACACAGGACGGTGAGCAGTTCTTC. Using reference TRBV7-8 and TRBJ2-1 for the parts outside the CDR3, the full variable domain is GAGVSQSPRYKVAKRGQDVALRCDPISGHVSLFWYQQALGQGPEFLTYFQNEAQLDKSGLPSDRFFAERPEGSVSTLKIQRTQQEDSAVYLCASSLTQDGEQFFGPGTRLTVL.

This chain links TRBV6-5 with TRBJ2-7; tentatively, D is TRBD1 (5 bases). CDR1 is MNHEY, CDR2 SVGAGI, per germline. The CDR3 runs 14 residues. Trimming stripped 0 bases from V and 3 bases from J, with 9 bases between. The CDR3 protein is CASSYSGLSYEQYF. The CDR3 DNA reads TGTGCCAGCAGTTACTCGGGGCTGAGCTACGAGCAGTACTTC.

A few counts support this clone. The rearrangement joins TRBV4-1 to TRBJ2-7; 8 bases fit TRBD1. Germline assignment: CDR1 MGHRA and CDR2 YSYEKL. The CDR3 is 14 amino acids. The V gene end was trimmed by 4 bases and the J gene end by 2 bases; junction bases not matched to a gene: 4. The CDR3 loop is CASSLGTGTYEQYF. CDR3 in DNA: TGCGCCAGCAGCCTAGGGACAGGAACCTACGAGCAGTACTTC.

The chain combines TRBV11-3 with TRBJ1-1, with TRBD1 matching over 7 bases. From germline, CDR1 is SGHNT and CDR2 YENEEA. Unmatched junction bases numbered 1, after V lost 5 bases and J lost 1 base. The CDR3 consists of 13 residues. The CDR3: CASSRQGNTEAFF. The CDR3 DNA reads as TGTGCCAGCAGCAGACAGGGGAACACTGAAGCTTTCTTT.

This chain connects TRBV11-2 to TRBJ2-1; D perhaps matches TRBD2 (6 bases). Trimming cost V 5 bases and J 3 bases, with 14 bases left between them. Per the germline V gene, CDR1 is SGHAT and CDR2 is FQNNGV. The CDR3 runs to 15 residues. The CDR3 loop reads CASSPRRGDYNEQFF. The CDR3 DNA follows: TGTGCCAGCAGCCCGCGGCGGGGAGACTACAATGAGCAGTTCTTC. Complete variable domain (other parts from reference TRBV11-2 and TRBJ2-1): EAGVAQSPRYKIIEKRQSVAFWCNPISGHATLYWYQQILGQGPKLLIQFQNNGVVDDSQLPKDRFSAERLKGVDSTLKIQPAKLEDSAVYLCASSPRRGDYNEQFFGPGTRLTVL.

The genes are TRBV28 and TRBJ1-1; a possible D gene is TRBD1 (6 bases). The CDR3 has 12 residues. V was shortened by 5 bases and J by 8 bases, with 12 bases between the two germline ends. Germline loops: CDR1 MDHEN, CDR2 SYDVKM. The CDR3 is CASSQGQQEAFF. As DNA, the CDR3 is TGTGCCAGCAGTCAAGGACAGCAGGAAGCTTTCTTT.

The chain employs TRBV11-3 and TRBJ2-5; D gene ambiguous. Germline CDR1 is SGHNT and CDR2 is YENEEA. Trimming stripped 6 bases from V and 1 base from J, with 9 bases between. This CDR3 spans 13 amino acids. CDR3 bases: TGTGCCAGCAGGGCGATCGGCCAAGAGACCCAGTACTTC. Protein product: CASRAIGQETQYF.

The V call is TRBV4-1, the J call TRBJ1-2; perhaps TRBD1 as D (6 bases). The CDR3 sequence is 16 residues long. Trimming took off 0 bases at V and 4 bases at J, with 15 bases between the two ends. Germline lookup yields CDR1 MGHRA and CDR2 YSYEKL. The CDR3 spells CASSQEGAFSGYGYTF. CDR3 coding DNA: TGCGCCAGCAGCCAAGAGGGGGCGTTCTCGGGCTATGGCTACACCTTC.

This chain uses TRBV7-2 with TRBJ2-5; the D call may be TRBD1 or TRBD2 (5 bases each). V lost 0 bases to trimming and J lost 0 bases, with 11 bases between them. This CDR3 is built from 16 residues. From germline, CDR1 is SGHTA and CDR2 FQGNSA. The CDR3 DNA is TGTGCCAGCAGCTTAGCAGGGGACCCTTACCAAGAGACCCAGTACTTC. Translated: CASSLAGDPYQETQYF. Variable domain in full (rest from reference TRBV7-2 and TRBJ2-5): GAGVSQSPSNKVTEKGKDVELRCDPISGHTALYWYRQSLGQGLEFLIYFQGNSAPDKSGLPSDRFSAERTGGSVSTLTIQRTQQEDSAVYLCASSLAGDPYQETQYFGPGTRLLVL.

The rearrangement links TRBV19 to TRBJ2-5; D is possibly TRBD2 (6 bases). This CDR3 spans 14 amino acids. Germline values: CDR1 LNHDA, CDR2 SQIVND (reference sequence). The V and J ends lost 1 base and 9 bases respectively, with 15 bases between them. This CDR3 is CASSIGLEGGAQYF. For the CDR3, the DNA is TGTGCCAGTAGTATAGGGCTAGAAGGAGGGGCCCAGTACTTC.

V and J are TRBV5-4 and TRBJ2-7; no definite D call. Trimming stripped 4 bases from V and 6 bases from J, with 14 bases between. This CDR3 region has 13 residues. Germline V lookup: CDR1 SGHNT, CDR2 YYREEE (reference sequence). CDR3 residues: CASSPQDWGEQYF. The CDR3 DNA sequence: TGTGCCAGCAGCCCCCAAGACTGGGGCGAGCAGTACTTC.

The rearrangement uses TRBV7-9 and TRBJ1-5; 9 bases fit TRBD1. The V gene's germline CDR1 is SEHNR and CDR2 FQNEAQ (reference sequence). CDR3 length: 16 residues. With 5 bases clipped from V and 6 bases from J, the junction kept 11 bases outside the gene matches. In nucleotides, the CDR3 is TGTGCCAGCAGCACGTCCCGGGACAGGGTCGGTCAGCCCCAGCATTTT. Its translation: CASSTSRDRVGQPQHF.

The genes are TRBV6-1 and TRBJ2-1; D remains ambiguous. The germline V gene encodes CDR1 MNHNS and CDR2 SASEGT. This CDR3 has 14 residues. V was trimmed by 5 bases and J by 5 bases, leaving 13 bases between them. The CDR3, as DNA: TGTGCCAGCAGTAGGCTAGGGCTGAACAATGAGCAGTTCTTC. Protein sequence: CASSRLGLNNEQFF.

This clone was counted between two and nine times. The J gene is TRBJ1-1, the V gene TRBV29-1, with TRBD1 matching 10 bases. The CDR3 has 11 residues. Germline V lookup: CDR1 SQVTM, CDR2 ANQGSEA. The ends lost 6 bases at V and 6 bases at J; junction bases unmatched: 1. Here the CDR3 DNA reads TGCAGCGTGGGACAGGGGTCTGAAGCTTTCTTT. Its protein product is CSVGQGSEAFF.

The chain carries TRBV4-2 and TRBJ2-1; possible D gene TRBD2, 6 bases. The CDR3 runs to 15 residues. The germline CDR1 and CDR2 sequences are LGHNA and YNFKEQ. Trimming pared 1 base from V and 2 bases from J, leaving 9 bases between. The CDR3 DNA follows: TGTGCCAGCAGCCAAGTTGGCGGGACCTACAATGAGCAGTTCTTC. Amino acid sequence: CASSQVGGTYNEQFF.

The chain carries TRBV4-1 and TRBJ2-7; D may be TRBD1 (6 bases). Trimming cost V 3 bases and J 4 bases, with 13 bases left between them. This CDR3 is 14 amino acids long. The V gene's germline CDR1 is MGHRA and CDR2 YSYEKL. The CDR3 spells CASSHPGDGYEQYF. CDR3 nucleotide sequence: TGCGCCAGCAGCCACCCAGGGGACGGTTACGAGCAGTACTTC.

In nucleotides, the CDR3 is TGTGCCTGGAGTGCGACAGGCCATAATGAAAAACTGTTTTTT. Translating it yields CAWSATGHNEKLFF. V is TRBV30 and J is TRBJ1-4; D is perhaps TRBD1 (6 bases). Germline V gives CDR1 GTSNPN, CDR2 SVGIG (reference sequence). Between the trimmed V and J ends, which lost 1 base and 4 bases, there was a span of 10 bases. This CDR3 spans 14 amino acids.

The rearrangement uses TRBV11-2 and TRBJ1-3, with D hard to call. The CDR3 is 13 residues long. The V end lost 6 bases, the J end lost 0 bases, and 6 bases lay between the germline ends. Germline V gives CDR1 SGHAT, CDR2 FQNNGV. CDR3 region: CASRPISGNTIYF. The CDR3 DNA reads as TGTGCCAGCAGACCGATCTCTGGAAACACCATATATTTT.

J is TRBJ1-4 and V is TRBV27; 8 bases are shared with TRBD1. From germline, CDR1 is MNHEY and CDR2 SMNVEV (reference sequence). V was clipped by 8 bases and J by 2 bases; unmatched bases: 4. CDR3 length: 14 residues. CDR3 DNA: TGTGCCAGCGGGCGGGACAGGACTAATGAAAAACTGTTTTTT. This sequence encodes CASGRDRTNEKLFF.

V is TRBV7-8 and J is TRBJ2-1; 12 nucleotides align to TRBD2. The CDR3 contains 15 residues. CDR1 and CDR2 from the germline V gene are SGHVS and FQNEAQ. Unmatched junction bases numbered 7, after V lost 4 bases and J lost 9 bases. The CDR3 sequence: CASSSGLAGSGEQFF. As DNA, the CDR3 is TGTGCCAGCAGCTCCGGACTAGCGGGGAGCGGTGAGCAGTTCTTC.

CDR3 sequence reads: CASSARGTYNYGYTF. The DNA of the CDR3 is TGTGCCAGCAGCGCCAGGGGGACATATAACTATGGCTACACCTTC. The rearrangement joins TRBV9 to TRBJ1-2; TRBD1 matches at 7 bases. The CDR3 covers 15 residues. CDR1 and CDR2 from the germline V gene are SGDLS and YYNGEE. V shed 3 bases and J 1 base; nucleotides not matched to a gene: 6.

This rearrangement joins TRBV11-2 to TRBJ1-1; TRBD1 agrees at 7 bases. V trimming: 5 bases; J trimming: 3 bases; junction bases outside the gene matches: 6. The CDR3 loop spans 14 amino acids. Germline CDR1 reads SGHAT; CDR2 reads FQNNGV. This CDR3 is CASSALQGHTEAFF. The CDR3 nucleotides read TGTGCCAGCAGCGCGTTACAGGGGCACACTGAAGCTTTCTTT. Looking up the rest from reference TRBV11-2 and TRBJ1-1 gives the full variable domain: EAGVAQSPRYKIIEKRQSVAFWCNPISGHATLYWYQQILGQGPKLLIQFQNNGVVDDSQLPKDRFSAERLKGVDSTLKIQPAKLEDSAVYLCASSALQGHTEAFFGQGTRLTVV.

This clone was counted once. The chain has TRBV29-1 and TRBJ1-5; tentative D call: TRBD1 (5 bases). The ends were cut back, 6 bases at V and 1 base at J, with 7 bases in the middle. Germline V CDR1 and CDR2: SQVTM, ANQGSEA. There are 12 residues in the CDR3. The CDR3 loop reads CSVGDSNQPQHF. In DNA, the CDR3 is TGCAGCGTCGGGGACAGCAATCAGCCCCAGCATTTT.

This chain links TRBV4-2 with TRBJ2-3; D remains ambiguous. CDR3 length: 17 amino acids. The ends were cut back, 0 bases at V and 2 bases at J, with 15 bases in the middle. The V gene's germline CDR1 is LGHNA and CDR2 YNFKEQ. The CDR3 coding sequence is TGTGCCAGCAGCCAAGATCAAAGGGAAGCTTTCACAGATACGCAGTATTTT. Amino acid sequence: CASSQDQREAFTDTQYF.

The rearrangement uses TRBV2 and TRBJ2-2; D call uncertain. Trimming stripped 7 bases from V and 7 bases from J, with 13 bases between. CDR1 is SNHLY, CDR2 FYNNEI, per germline. The CDR3 length is 13 residues. The CDR3 region is CASNLSPRGELFF. The CDR3 DNA reads as TGTGCCAGCAATCTTTCTCCTCGCGGGGAGCTGTTTTTT.

The chain carries TRBV18 and TRBJ2-5; no firm D call. CDR3 length equals 13 residues. Germline lookup yields CDR1 KGHSH and CDR2 LQKENI. Trimming removed 5 bases from V and 3 bases from J, with 10 bases in between. The CDR3 sequence is CASSSGLKETQYF. DNA for the CDR3: TGTGCCAGCTCATCGGGCCTAAAAGAGACCCAGTACTTC.